This T cell receptor (beta chain) appears in the sequencing data of a study of cytomegalovirus exposure and HLA in healthy donors. Overall study findings and caveats: The authors listed 164 TCR beta chains as cytomegalovirus-associated. In a later analysis, most CMV-associated TCR beta chains appeared HLA-restricted. A prior analysis recorded that most TCR beta V segments were productive about 87% or about 30% of the time.

This CDR3 region has 15 residues. V dropped 6 bases and J dropped 3 bases, with 18 bases sitting between them. The germline CDR1 and CDR2 sequences are SGHRS and YFSETQ. PCR employed 60 Vbeta and 13 Jbeta primers. As originally analysed: A later analysis counted approximately 80 million unique TCR beta chains, some 12 million shared. Assay used: immunoSEQ multiplex PCR; TCRdb lists only in-frame clones, some missing. That table gives V, J and clone size, and the DNA gave D and trimming. The sample has some 180,000 clones, more than 70% seen once. As concerns this clone: What it recognizes is unknown.

The sequenced sample consisted of PBMCs. The genes are TRBV5-1 and TRBJ2-5; a weak D match, TRBD1 (6 bases). The clonotype comes from a girl aged 10 to 17 in good health and CMV-seropositive. CDR3 amino acids: CASTTRGIGEETQYF. The CDR3 region has the DNA TGCGCCAGCACCACTAGGGGGATTGGGGAAGAGACCCAGTACTTC.